This passage covers 21 T cell receptor beta chains from one sample sequenced in a study of cytomegalovirus exposure and HLA in healthy donors (dated 2017 in TCRdb). Library preparation was by the immunoSEQ multiplex PCR assay. For the multiplex PCR, a mixture combining 60 forward primers for TCR Vbeta segments and 13 reverse primers for TCR Jbeta segments was used. In its TCRdb copy, this immuneACCESS table keeps in-frame sequences only and misses some clones. Where compared with another copy, unresolved V genes explain less than half of these, and the others have no known cause. Within this sample are around 150,000 clones, with roughly 70% of them counted one time only. Of the sample, 3.1% is held by the ten largest clones. Sequencing was carried out using PBMCs. All receptors come from a male donor in good health and CMV-seronegative.

V is TRBV7-2 and J is TRBJ2-3; TRBD2 matches 9 bases. This CDR3 contains 16 residues. V lost 0 bases to trimming and J lost 1 base; unmatched junction nucleotides: 2. Germline V gives CDR1 SGHTA, CDR2 FQGNSA. CDR3 nucleotide sequence: TGTGCCAGCAGCTTAGCACTAGCGGGCCGCACAGATACGCAGTATTTT. The encoded protein is CASSLALAGRTDTQYF.

V is TRBV7-3 and J is TRBJ1-1; D is uncertain. V was cut by 3 bases and J by 0 bases, with 5 bases left in between. There are 13 residues in the CDR3. Germline V lookup: CDR1 SGHTA, CDR2 FQGTGA. CDR3 DNA sequence: TGTGCCAGCAGCTTGTACATGAACACTGAAGCTTTCTTT. This encodes CASSLYMNTEAFF.

The J gene is TRBJ1-1, the V gene TRBV2; tentative D call: TRBD1 (5 bases). This CDR3 has 10 amino acids. The V gene's germline CDR1 is SNHLY and CDR2 FYNNEI. V was cut by 11 bases and J by 3 bases, with 7 bases left in between. The CDR3 is CAAGDTEAFF. CDR3 DNA: TGTGCCGCGGGGGACACTGAAGCTTTCTTT.

CDR3 nucleotides: TGTGCCAGCAGCTTAGTCACCTTCGCGGAGACCCAGTACTTC. Its protein is CASSLVTFAETQYF. The chain links TRBV7-9 to TRBJ2-5, with unresolved D. Germline assignment: CDR1 SEHNR and CDR2 FQNEAQ (reference sequence). This CDR3 region has 14 residues. Trimming removed 1 base from V and 5 bases from J, with 11 bases in between.

The CDR3 DNA sequence: TGTGCCAGCAGTTTATCCGACAGGCCTGGTCAGCCCCAGCATTTT. Its translation: CASSLSDRPGQPQHF. V and J are TRBV28 and TRBJ1-5, with D possibly TRBD1 on 6 matching bases. V was pared by 1 base and J by 6 bases, with 13 bases between. This CDR3 is built from 15 residues. Germline V gives CDR1 MDHEN, CDR2 SYDVKM.

This chain joins TRBV28 and TRBJ2-3; D is perhaps TRBD2 (5 bases). Per germline, CDR1 MDHEN and CDR2 SYDVKM. Trimming removed 11 bases at V and 2 bases at J, with 14 bases between. This CDR3 is built from 13 residues. The CDR3 nucleotides are TGTGCCTGCTCAGAGGGTCCCACAGATACGCAGTATTTT. Translation: CACSEGPTDTQYF. Drawing the rest from reference TRBV28 and TRBJ2-3, the complete variable domain is DVKVTQSSRYLVKRTGEKVFLECVQDMDHENMFWYRQDPGLGLRLIYFSYDVKMKEKGDIPEGYSVSREKKERFSLILESASTNQTSMYLCACSEGPTDTQYFGPGTRLTVL.

The chain links TRBV7-2 to TRBJ2-7; no reliable D call. Per germline, CDR1 SGHTA and CDR2 FQGNSA. This CDR3 has 16 amino acids. V lost 6 bases and J lost 0, with 18 bases in between. Written as DNA, the CDR3 is TGTGCCAGCAGACCCCCCGTTGGCGGTTTCTCCTACGAGCAGTACTTC. It specifies CASRPPVGGFSYEQYF.

The chain couples TRBV7-3 to TRBJ2-7; 8 nucleotides line up with TRBD1. Germline loops: CDR1 SGHTA, CDR2 FQGTGA. The CDR3 is 15 residues long. V trimming: 5 bases; J trimming: 0 bases; junction bases outside the gene matches: 6. The CDR3 bases are TGTGCCAGCAGCCCGAATGGACAGGGCTCCTACGAGCAGTACTTC. It encodes CASSPNGQGSYEQYF.

This rearrangement joins TRBV18 to TRBJ2-2; no reliable D call. The CDR3 is 12 residues long. V was shortened by 4 bases and J by 8 bases, with 8 bases between the two germline ends. The V gene's germline CDR1 is KGHSH and CDR2 LQKENI. CDR3 loop: CASSRETGELFF. Written as DNA, the CDR3 is TGTGCCAGCTCACGAGAAACTGGGGAGCTGTTTTTT.

V is TRBV19 and J is TRBJ2-7; 7 bases fit TRBD2. This CDR3 comprises 16 residues. J gave up 2 bases and V 7 bases, and 14 bases lay outside the gene matches. Germline loops: CDR1 LNHDA, CDR2 SQIVND (reference sequence). For the CDR3, the DNA is TGTGCCAGTACCAGCTCCCTAGCGGCTACCACCTACGAGCAGTACTTC. Encoded protein: CASTSSLAATTYEQYF.

This clone was seen only a few times. J is TRBJ2-5 and V is TRBV18, with 7 bases that match TRBD1. V lost 6 bases and J lost 4; bases outside the gene matches: 5. There are 13 residues in the CDR3. The germline V gene has CDR1 KGHSH and CDR2 LQKENI. The CDR3 coding sequence is TGTGCCAGCTCCCCGGGACAGCCAGAGACCCAGTACTTC. Protein: CASSPGQPETQYF.

The chain combines TRBV7-8 with TRBJ2-2; TRBD2 agrees at 8 bases. The trim removed 2 bases at V and 6 bases at J, leaving 2 bases unmatched. The germline gives CDR1 SGHVS, CDR2 FQNEAQ. The CDR3 is 14 amino acids. The CDR3 region has the DNA TGTGCCAGCAGCTTACGGGAGGGCCCCGGGGAGCTGTTTTTT. Its translation is CASSLREGPGELFF.

The V gene is TRBV6-6, the J gene TRBJ2-7, with D possibly TRBD1 on 5 matching bases. CDR1 MNHNY and CDR2 SVGAGI come from the germline V gene (reference sequence). V was cut by 0 bases and J by 1 base, with 13 bases left in between. The length of the CDR3 is 16 residues. CDR3 amino acids: CASSYSSRTPSYEQYF. Written as DNA, the CDR3 is TGTGCCAGCAGTTACTCGAGTAGGACACCTTCCTACGAGCAGTACTTC.

This chain uses TRBV27 with TRBJ2-7; D is unresolved. The CDR3 spans 13 residues. Trimming shortened V by 4 bases and J by 5 bases, and 12 bases separated the two germline ends. Germline CDR1 MNHEY, CDR2 SMNVEV (reference sequence). The CDR3 region has the DNA TGTGCCAGCAGTTCCCTCATCTATCACGAGCAGTACTTC. The encoded protein is CASSSLIYHEQYF.

This chain links TRBV5-4 with TRBJ2-5, with unresolved D. TRBJ2-7 matches the DNA end more closely, so the J call is doubtful. The CDR3 has 16 residues. Germline lookup yields CDR1 SGHNT and CDR2 YYREEE (reference sequence). As DNA, the CDR3 is TGTGCCAGCAGCTTGGTTCTGGGCAGTGCTTCGTACGAGCAGTACTTC. It yields the protein CASSLVLGSASYEQYF.

This chain connects TRBV7-3 to TRBJ2-7; 9 bases match TRBD1. Losses at the gene ends were 3 bases for V and 2 bases for J; bases not matched to a gene: 5. The CDR3 has 15 amino acids. Germline CDR1 is SGHTA and CDR2 is FQGTGA. CDR3 bases: TGTGCCAGCAGCTTTGCGGGACAGGGACCCTACGAGCAGTACTTC. Translated, it gives CASSFAGQGPYEQYF.

Only one count was recorded for this clone. The J gene is TRBJ2-4, the V gene TRBV30; weak D call: TRBD1 (6 bases). Germline V gene sequence: CDR1 GTSNPN, CDR2 SVGIG (reference sequence). Between the trimmed V and J ends, which lost 0 bases and 12 bases, there was a span of 21 bases. This CDR3 is built from 15 residues. CDR3 nucleotide sequence: TGTGCCTGGAGTGTAGGCGTGACAGGTCAAGATTCTCAGTACTTC. This translates into CAWSVGVTGQDSQYF.

This chain uses TRBV14 with TRBJ2-7; 12 nucleotides agree with TRBD2. V lost 4 bases to trimming and J lost 3 bases; unmatched junction nucleotides: 10. The CDR3 length is 17 residues. The germline CDR1 and CDR2 sequences are SGHDN and FVKESK. CDR3: CASSLLGTSGRLYEQYF. DNA of the CDR3: TGTGCCAGCAGCCTCCTCGGAACTAGCGGGAGGCTCTACGAGCAGTACTTC.

The chain uses TRBV4-1 and TRBJ2-7; no firm D call. V shed 1 base and J shed 7 bases, with 14 bases lying between them. The CDR3 length is 14 residues. CDR1 and CDR2 from the germline V gene are MGHRA and YSYEKL. The CDR3 DNA reads as TGCGCCAGCAGCCAAGTTTGGGCACTTGTGGAGCAGTACTTC. Protein: CASSQVWALVEQYF.

This clone was seen a single time. The V call is TRBV28, the J call TRBJ2-3, with 7 bases identical to TRBD1. Trimming at V came to 3 bases and at J to 0 bases, leaving 6 bases not matched to a gene. CDR1 is MDHEN, CDR2 SYDVKM, per germline. The CDR3 spans 16 residues. The CDR3 region has the DNA TGTGCCAGCAGTTTGTACAGGGGACCTAGCACAGATACGCAGTATTTT. It translates to CASSLYRGPSTDTQYF.

The V call is TRBV9, the J call TRBJ2-4; D might be TRBD2 (6 bases). V gave up 0 bases and J gave up 0 bases, with 13 bases separating them. Germline CDR1 and CDR2: SGDLS and YYNGEE. The CDR3 totals 17 residues. The CDR3 region is CASSVDGRGLAKNIQYF. The CDR3 bases are TGTGCCAGCAGCGTAGATGGGCGGGGCCTAGCCAAAAACATTCAGTACTTC.